The clone carrying this TCR beta chain was detected many times. Its antigen remains unknown. The data were taken from a study of beta chain features in type 1 diabetes. Overall study context: Cells sorted and examined across all samples totaled nearly 110,000,000. Regarding the study as a whole: For type 1 diabetes patients, VDJ junctions showed fewer insertions and more deletions. The analysis here could not establish whether HLA type shapes TCRB rearrangement. Shortening of TCRB CDR3s, moderate but significant, appeared in all four CD4+ subsets of Type 1 diabetes patients.

CDR1 SEHNR and CDR2 FQNEAQ come from the germline V gene (reference sequence). Trimming removed 5 bases at V and 1 base at J, with 11 bases between. CDR3 length equals 15 residues. Expressed TCRB transcripts were sequenced because the entire RNA isolate underwent reverse transcription. Clones were read by immunoSEQ multiplex PCR, and TCRdb kept only the in-frame ones, dropping some. The data show fewer than 350,000 clones, 8% seen once. Material for sequencing was central memory CD4+ T cells from blood. V gene TRBV7-9 combines with J gene TRBJ2-2; D possibly matches TRBD1 or TRBD2 (5 bases each). This TCR derives from a young woman in good health. The CDR3 bases are TGTGCCAGCAGCCGGGACCGCGAGAACACCGGGGAGCTGTTTTTT. This sequence encodes CASSRDRENTGELFF.